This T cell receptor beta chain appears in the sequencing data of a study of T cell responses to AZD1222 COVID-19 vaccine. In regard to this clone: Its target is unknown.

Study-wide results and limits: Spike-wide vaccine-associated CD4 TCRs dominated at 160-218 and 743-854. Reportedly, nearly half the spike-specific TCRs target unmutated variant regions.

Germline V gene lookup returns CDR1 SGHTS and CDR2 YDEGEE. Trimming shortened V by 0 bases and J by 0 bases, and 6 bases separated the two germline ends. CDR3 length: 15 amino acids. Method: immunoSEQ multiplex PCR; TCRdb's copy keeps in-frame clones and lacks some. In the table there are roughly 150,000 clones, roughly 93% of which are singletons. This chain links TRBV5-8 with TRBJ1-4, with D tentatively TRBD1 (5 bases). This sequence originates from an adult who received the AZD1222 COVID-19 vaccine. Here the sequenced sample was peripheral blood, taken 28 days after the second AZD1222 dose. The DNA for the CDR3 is TGTGCCAGCAGCTTGGGAGGGGCAACTAATGAAAAACTGTTTTTT. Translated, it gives CASSLGGATNEKLFF. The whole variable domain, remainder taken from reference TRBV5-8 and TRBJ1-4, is EAGVTQSPTHLIKTRGQQATLRCSPISGHTSVYWYQQALGLGLQFLLWYDEGEERNRGNFPPRFSGRQFPNYSSELNVNALELEDSALYLCASSLGGATNEKLFFGSGTQLSVL.